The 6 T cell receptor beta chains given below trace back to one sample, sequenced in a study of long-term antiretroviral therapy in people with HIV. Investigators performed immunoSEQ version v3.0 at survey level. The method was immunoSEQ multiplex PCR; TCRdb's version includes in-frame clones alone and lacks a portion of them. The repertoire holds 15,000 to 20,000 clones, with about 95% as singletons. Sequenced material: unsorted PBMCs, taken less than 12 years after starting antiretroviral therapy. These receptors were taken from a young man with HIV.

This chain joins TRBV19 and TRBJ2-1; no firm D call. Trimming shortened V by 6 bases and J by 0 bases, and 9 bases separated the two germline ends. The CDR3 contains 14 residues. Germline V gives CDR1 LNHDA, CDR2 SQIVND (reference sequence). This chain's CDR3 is CASSQMSSYNEQFF. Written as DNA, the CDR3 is TGTGCCAGTAGCCAGATGAGCTCCTACAATGAGCAGTTCTTC.

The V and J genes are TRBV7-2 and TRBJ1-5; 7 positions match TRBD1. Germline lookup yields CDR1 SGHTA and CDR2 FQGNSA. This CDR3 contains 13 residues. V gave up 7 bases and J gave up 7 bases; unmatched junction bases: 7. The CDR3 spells CASTRDRAQPQHF. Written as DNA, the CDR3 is TGTGCCAGCACACGCGACAGGGCCCAGCCCCAGCATTTT. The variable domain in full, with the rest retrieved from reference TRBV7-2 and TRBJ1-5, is GAGVSQSPSNKVTEKGKDVELRCDPISGHTALYWYRQSLGQGLEFLIYFQGNSAPDKSGLPSDRFSAERTGGSVSTLTIQRTQQEDSAVYLCASTRDRAQPQHFGDGTRLSIL.

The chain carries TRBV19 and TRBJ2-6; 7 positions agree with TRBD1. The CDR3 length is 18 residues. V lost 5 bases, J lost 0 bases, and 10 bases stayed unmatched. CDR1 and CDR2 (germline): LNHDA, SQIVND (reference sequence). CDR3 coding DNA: TGTGCCAGTAGTGGCTCCGGGACAGCACTCTCTGGGGCCAACGTCCTGACTTTC. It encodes CASSGSGTALSGANVLTF. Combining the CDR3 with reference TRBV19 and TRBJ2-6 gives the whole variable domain DGGITQSPKYLFRKEGQNVTLSCEQNLNHDAMYWYRQDPGQGLRLIYYSQIVNDFQKGDIAEGYSVSREKKESFPLTVTSAQKNPTAFYLCASSGSGTALSGANVLTFGAGSRLTVL.

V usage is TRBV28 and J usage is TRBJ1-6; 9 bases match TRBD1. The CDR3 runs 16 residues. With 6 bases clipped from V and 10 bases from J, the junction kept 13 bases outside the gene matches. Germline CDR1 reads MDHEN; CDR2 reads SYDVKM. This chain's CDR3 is CASRRRWGQGRSPLHF. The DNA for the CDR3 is TGTGCCAGCAGACGTAGGTGGGGACAGGGCCGATCACCCCTCCACTTT.

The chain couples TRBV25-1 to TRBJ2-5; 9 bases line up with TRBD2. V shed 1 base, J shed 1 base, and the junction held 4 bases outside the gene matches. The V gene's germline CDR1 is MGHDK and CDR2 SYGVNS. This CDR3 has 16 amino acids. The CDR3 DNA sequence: TGTGCCAGCAGTGAATCGAGCGGGGGGCCCCAAGAGACCCAGTACTTC. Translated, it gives CASSESSGGPQETQYF.

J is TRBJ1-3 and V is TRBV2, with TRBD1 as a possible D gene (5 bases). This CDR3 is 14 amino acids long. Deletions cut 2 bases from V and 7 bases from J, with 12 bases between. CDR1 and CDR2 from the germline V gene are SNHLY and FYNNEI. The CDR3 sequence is CASSERQGFNTIYF. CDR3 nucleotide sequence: TGTGCCAGCAGTGAAAGGCAGGGTTTCAACACCATATATTTT.